This TCR beta chain was retrieved from a study of radiotherapy plus CTLA-4 blockade in lung cancer. Study background: There were objective responses in 18% of patients, and roughly 33% had disease control.

The protocol was immunoSEQ multiplex PCR, while the TCRdb copy is restricted to in-frame clones and leaves out a portion. The data show about 99,000 clones, around 90% seen once. The study treated chemo-refractory metastatic non-small-cell lung cancer patients with focal radiation plus ipilimumab CTLA-4 blockade. As regards this clone: No antigen is known for it.

General study results and limits: Some TCR clones had been derived from tumors. These clones expanded in peripheral blood after radiotherapy plus ipilimumab. With interferon-beta, early dynamics of blood T cell clones were reported to best predict response.

This CDR3 contains 12 residues. V dropped 7 bases and J dropped 8 bases, with 14 bases sitting between them. Looked up from germline, CDR1 is SNHLY and CDR2 is FYNNEI. The sequence was obtained from a human donor with non-small cell lung cancer that progressed on radiotherapy plus ipilimumab. The sample here was peripheral blood, taken from a patient treated with radiotherapy plus ipilimumab. The genes are TRBV2 and TRBJ1-2; no reliable D call. The CDR3 reads CASTAQTRGYTF. CDR3 nucleotides: TGTGCCAGCACCGCTCAAACGCGGGGCTACACCTTC.